Below are 24 T cell receptor beta chains sequenced from a single sample in a study of cytomegalovirus exposure and HLA in healthy donors. The primer mix had 60 Vbeta and 13 Jbeta primers. Sequencing used immunoSEQ multiplex PCR; TCRdb keeps in-frame clones, though not all of them. This table has 160,000 or so clones, about 72% appearing once. The sample taken for sequencing was PBMCs. The receptors come from a human donor in good health.

V and J are TRBV4-1 and TRBJ2-3, with 11 bases aligning to TRBD2. Per the germline V gene, CDR1 is MGHRA and CDR2 is YSYEKL. J lost 7 bases, V lost 0 bases, and 9 bases had no gene match. The CDR3 covers 17 residues. The chain's CDR3 is CASSQDVSLAGGNTQYF. The CDR3 DNA sequence: TGCGCCAGCAGCCAAGATGTTAGCCTAGCGGGGGGAAATACGCAGTATTTT.

The genes are TRBV7-2 and TRBJ1-1, with 7 bases fitting TRBD1. This CDR3 is built from 13 residues. Per germline, CDR1 SGHTA and CDR2 FQGNSA. V shed 5 bases, J shed 6 bases, and the junction held 6 bases outside the gene matches. The DNA for the CDR3 is TGTGCCAGCAGCGTTACAGGGGAGGCTGAAGCTTTCTTT. This translates into CASSVTGEAEAFF.

The chain combines TRBV4-1 with TRBJ1-2; 10 bases are shared with TRBD1. CDR1 MGHRA and CDR2 YSYEKL come from the germline V gene. J lost 5 bases, V lost 2 bases, and 5 bases had no gene match. This CDR3 contains 15 residues. CDR3 sequence: CASSQSDRGRYGYTF. CDR3 nucleotides: TGCGCCAGCAGCCAATCGGACAGGGGGAGGTATGGCTACACCTTC.

V gene TRBV5-1 combines with J gene TRBJ1-1, with 9 nucleotides matching TRBD1. The CDR3 loop spans 15 amino acids. The V gene's germline CDR1 is SGHRS and CDR2 YFSETQ. Unmatched junction bases numbered 7, after V lost 2 bases and J lost 5 bases. The chain's CDR3 is CASSLPGQGLTEAFF. In nucleotides, the CDR3 is TGCGCCAGCAGCTTACCGGGACAGGGACTGACTGAAGCTTTCTTT.

The chain combines TRBV7-9 with TRBJ1-5; D not certain. The germline gives CDR1 SEHNR, CDR2 FQNEAQ (reference sequence). The V gene lost 1 base and the J gene lost 5 bases, with 24 bases spanning the gap. The CDR3 spans 19 residues. Here the CDR3 DNA reads TGTGCCAGCAGCTTAGTCTCCCCAAGGGTGAGGGTTGCGGATCAGCCCCAGCATTTT. Translating gives CASSLVSPRVRVADQPQHF. Complete variable domain (other parts from reference TRBV7-9 and TRBJ1-5): DTGVSQNPRHKITKRGQNVTFRCDPISEHNRLYWYRQTLGQGPEFLTYFQNEAQLEKSRLLSDRFSAERPKGSFSTLEIQRTEQGDSAMYLCASSLVSPRVRVADQPQHFGDGTRLSIL.

V gene TRBV7-9 combines with J gene TRBJ1-4; D perhaps matches TRBD1 (5 bases). V dropped 6 bases and J dropped 13 bases, with 15 bases sitting between them. Germline CDR1 is SEHNR and CDR2 is FQNEAQ (reference sequence). The CDR3 is 12 residues long. As DNA, the CDR3 is TGTGCCAGCAGTTCCATATTCGACAGACTGTTTTTT. Translation: CASSSIFDRLFF.

The genes are TRBV7-2 and TRBJ2-1; a possible D gene is TRBD2 (7 bases). Deletions cut 7 bases from V and 6 bases from J, with 22 bases between. The CDR3 is 16 amino acids. From germline, CDR1 is SGHTA and CDR2 FQGNSA. CDR3 DNA: TGTGCCAGCACCCGAAGGGCGGGGGCCGTTGGCAATGAGCAGTTCTTC. This gives the protein CASTRRAGAVGNEQFF.

This rearrangement joins TRBV5-6 to TRBJ2-2, with 11 bases matching TRBD1. The CDR3 length is 16 residues. Per the germline V gene, CDR1 is SGHDT and CDR2 is YYEEEE. After removal of 2 bases from V and 3 bases from J, the junction contained 3 bases not matched to a gene. The CDR3 nucleotides are TGTGCCAGCAGCTTTGGGACAGGGGGTGACACCGGGGAGCTGTTTTTT. It encodes CASSFGTGGDTGELFF.

The gene calls are TRBV2 and TRBJ1-2; a possible D gene is TRBD1 (5 bases). V lost 1 base to trimming and J lost 5 bases, with 8 bases between them. Per germline, CDR1 SNHLY and CDR2 FYNNEI. This CDR3 is built from 13 residues. The chain's CDR3 is CASSEGQGYGYTF. The CDR3 nucleotides are TGTGCCAGCAGTGAAGGTCAGGGTTATGGCTACACCTTC.

V usage is TRBV7-9 and J usage is TRBJ1-2, with 7 bases matching TRBD1. V lost 1 base and J lost 5; bases outside the gene matches: 7. This CDR3 is 15 amino acids long. Germline CDR1 reads SEHNR; CDR2 reads FQNEAQ (reference sequence). The CDR3 here is CASSLGQTGTYGYTF. The DNA of the CDR3 is TGTGCCAGCAGCTTAGGGCAGACAGGGACGTATGGCTACACCTTC. Complete variable domain (other parts from reference TRBV7-9 and TRBJ1-2): DTGVSQNPRHKITKRGQNVTFRCDPISEHNRLYWYRQTLGQGPEFLTYFQNEAQLEKSRLLSDRFSAERPKGSFSTLEIQRTEQGDSAMYLCASSLGQTGTYGYTFGSGTRLTVV.

This chain connects TRBV7-9 to TRBJ1-5; perhaps TRBD1 as D (5 bases). The germline V and J ends were trimmed by 5 bases and 4 bases, with 12 bases remaining between them. There are 14 residues in the CDR3. Per the germline V gene, CDR1 is SEHNR and CDR2 is FQNEAQ (reference sequence). CDR3 protein: CASSGRPGNQPQHF. DNA of the CDR3: TGTGCCAGCAGCGGGCGCCCAGGGAATCAGCCCCAGCATTTT.

In this sample, this clone turned up once. The V and J genes are TRBV5-4 and TRBJ1-1, with D uncertain. V lost 0 bases and J 3 bases, leaving 12 bases between the germline ends. The CDR3 is made up of 15 amino acids. Germline V gene lookup returns CDR1 SGHNT and CDR2 YYREEE (reference sequence). The CDR3 region has the DNA TGTGCCAGCAGCTTGGGCGGGTCAAGGTACACTGAAGCTTTCTTT. Its protein is CASSLGGSRYTEAFF.

The J gene is TRBJ1-3, the V gene TRBV15, with 10 bases lining up with TRBD1. The CDR3 totals 15 residues. CDR1 LNHNV and CDR2 YYDKDF come from the germline V gene (reference sequence). J was trimmed by 1 base and V by 4 bases; bases with no gene match: 1. The CDR3 DNA is TGTGCCACCAGCACGGGACAGGGGTCTGGAAACACCATATATTTT. Protein product: CATSTGQGSGNTIYF.

The table lists this clone with a few counts. The chain joins TRBV4-3 to TRBJ1-1; D uncertain. V lost 1 base to trimming and J lost 6 bases, with 12 bases between them. From germline, CDR1 is LGHNA and CDR2 YSLEER. The CDR3 is 14 amino acids. In DNA, the CDR3 is TGCGCCAGCAGCCAAGTAAGAGGCCCGCCTGAAGCTTTCTTT. Its protein is CASSQVRGPPEAFF.

Only a few counts were recorded for this clone. This chain joins TRBV2 and TRBJ1-2; the match to TRBD1 covers 11 bases. This CDR3 has 14 residues. From germline, CDR1 is SNHLY and CDR2 FYNNEI. The junction had 2 bases not matched to a gene; V was cut back by 4 bases and J by 4 bases. Here the CDR3 DNA reads TGTGCCAGCAGTGGGACAGGGGGCTCCTATGGCTACACCTTC. Amino acid sequence: CASSGTGGSYGYTF.

This clone appeared a few times. The J gene is TRBJ2-3, the V gene TRBV2; D might be TRBD1 (5 bases). Germline CDR1 and CDR2: SNHLY and FYNNEI. V lost 4 bases and J 4 bases, leaving 9 bases between the germline ends. The CDR3 is made up of 13 amino acids. The CDR3: CASSGAGSDTQYF. CDR3 coding DNA: TGTGCCAGCAGTGGGGCAGGGTCAGATACGCAGTATTTT.

The V gene is TRBV1, the J gene TRBJ2-3; the table names TRBD2, a call not compared with the DNA. TRBV1 is labeled a pseudogene. The CDR3 totals 16 residues. The CDR3 bases are TGCACCAGCAGCCTCCGGCGGCGGGTAAGCACAGATACGCAGTATTTT. It yields the protein CTSSLRRRVSTDTQYF.

The chain links TRBV7-3 to TRBJ2-1; 9 nucleotides line up with TRBD2. Per germline, CDR1 SGHTA and CDR2 FQGTGA. V shed 6 bases, J shed 8 bases, and the junction held 11 bases outside the gene matches. The CDR3 length is 15 residues. The CDR3 sequence is CASRTAGTSTDEQFF. The CDR3 bases are TGTGCCAGCAGGACGGCCGGGACTAGCACGGATGAGCAGTTCTTC.

This chain joins TRBV30 and TRBJ2-3, with TRBD2 as a possible D gene (6 bases). V was shortened by 5 bases and J by 2 bases, with 11 bases between the two germline ends. In germline, CDR1 is GTSNPN, CDR2 SVGIG (reference sequence). The CDR3 is 13 residues long. CDR3 in DNA: TGTGCCTGGGCCCGGGACTCCACAGATACGCAGTATTTT. Translation gives CAWARDSTDTQYF.

The chain couples TRBV7-6 to TRBJ1-6; D is uncertain. The CDR3 has 15 residues. Trimming took off 1 base at V and 7 bases at J, with 11 bases between the two ends. CDR1 SGHVS and CDR2 FNYEAQ come from the germline V gene. CDR3 sequence (DNA): TGTGCCAGCAGCTTAGACGTGACTGCAAATTCACCCCTCCACTTT. As protein: CASSLDVTANSPLHF.

This clone occurred once. The rearrangement joins TRBV7-9 to TRBJ1-6; 7 bases are shared with TRBD1. The junction had 12 bases not matched to a gene; V was cut back by 4 bases and J by 9 bases. The CDR3 contains 16 residues. CDR1 is SEHNR and CDR2 is FQNEAQ in the germline V gene (reference sequence). This CDR3 is CASSSAAGTVVSPLHF. CDR3 bases: TGTGCCAGCAGCTCCGCAGCCGGGACAGTGGTTTCACCCCTCCACTTT. Complete variable domain (other parts from reference TRBV7-9 and TRBJ1-6): DTGVSQNPRHKITKRGQNVTFRCDPISEHNRLYWYRQTLGQGPEFLTYFQNEAQLEKSRLLSDRFSAERPKGSFSTLEIQRTEQGDSAMYLCASSSAAGTVVSPLHFGNGTRLTVT.

The chain joins TRBV30 to TRBJ1-1; unclear D gene. The CDR3 contains 10 residues. Germline CDR1 is GTSNPN and CDR2 is SVGIG (reference sequence). V was clipped by 5 bases and J by 5 bases, with 6 bases between them. The CDR3 protein is CAWGGTEAFF. CDR3 nucleotide sequence: TGTGCCTGGGGCGGGACTGAAGCTTTCTTT.

This clone appeared a few times. CDR3 protein: CASSLSWNTEAFF. The DNA for the CDR3 is TGCGCCAGCAGCTTGTCCTGGAACACTGAAGCTTTCTTT. The rearrangement links TRBV5-1 to TRBJ1-1; the D is unclear. CDR3 length equals 13 residues. V was trimmed by 1 base and J by 1 base, leaving 5 bases between them. Germline assignment: CDR1 SGHRS and CDR2 YFSETQ.

This chain uses TRBV9 with TRBJ1-2; D is possibly TRBD1 (5 bases). This CDR3 is built from 14 residues. Germline V gene data show CDR1 as SGDLS and CDR2 as YYNGEE. The V gene lost 0 bases and the J gene lost 4 bases, with 10 bases spanning the gap. CDR3 bases: TGTGCCAGCAGCGTAGGGGGCAGACTCTATGGCTACACCTTC. This codes for CASSVGGRLYGYTF.